This TCR beta chain comes out of a study of CD8 T cells in ankylosing spondylitis (TCRdb year 2017). For the wider study: To find TCR variants linked to disease, the study profiled T cell receptor beta repertoires in ankylosing spondylitis patients and healthy donors. The whole study cohort included 108 healthy donors and about two dozen ankylosing spondylitis patients. Peripheral blood samples were taken, and synovial fluid was additionally collected from ankylosing spondylitis patients.

From the cysteine up to the phenylalanine, the CDR3 has a length of 14 residues. The sequence is cut down to CDR3 DNA, 42 bases in frame from base 1. The junction shows trimming of 2 bases on V and 0 bases on J, plus 7 bases between the germline ends. According to the germline V gene, CDR1 reads MNHEY and CDR2 reads SVGAGI. For this clonotype: The antigen it recognizes is unknown. The input lacks base qualities; no much larger clone sits a single base away.

The run used an Illumina HiSeq 2500. TCR beta libraries were prepared by quantitative 5'-RACE with molecular barcodes. Per the authors' processing: A new computational method, built on a probabilistic model of VDJ rearrangement, was used to identify disease-linked TCR variants. The public reads were run again by TCRdb, first through fastp at Q25 and then through MiXCR, and only productive beta chains were kept. Entries are consolidated by CDR3 protein sequence, retaining the most common genes and DNA. The V and J calls come from TCRdb's annotation, not from the publication. The sample records 250,000 or so distinct CDR3 sequences, about 11% of which are singletons. The top ten clonotypes cover 2% to 3% of the sample. The investigation overall reported the following: Some of the motif variants had been reported before in the synovial fluid and blood of reactive arthritis patients, a finding that suggests common disease-initiation mechanisms. Blood from ankylosing spondylitis patients appeared to be characterized by a TCR beta motif composed of about 8 highly homologous amino acid variants. The disease-linked clones showed a CD8+ phenotype and occurred at relatively low frequencies in peripheral blood. The disease-linked clones were reported to be significantly enriched in matched synovial fluid samples from ankylosing spondylitis patients.

The chain employs TRBV6-5 and TRBJ2-5; the D gene assignment is ambiguous. The origin of this receptor is a male donor with ankylosing spondylitis or in good health (not recorded which). Source material: blood, either unsorted or a sorted T cell fraction (not recorded which). The sequenced DNA is TGTGCCAGCAGTTACCAGAGTAACCAAGAGACCCAGTACTTC. Translated, this gives CASSYQSNQETQYF.